The 20 T cell receptor beta chains in this list originate from one sample, sequenced in a study of blood T cell repertoires in COVID-19. Profiled with immunoSEQ multiplex PCR; TCRdb holds only in-frame clones, not every one. The repertoire holds some 100,000 clones, with about 74% as singletons. Sequencing input: peripheral blood. The source is a man between 65 and 85 years old with COVID-19, enrolled during active disease.

The chain couples TRBV9 to TRBJ2-7; unclear D gene. In germline, CDR1 is SGDLS, CDR2 YYNGEE. This CDR3 has 13 residues. The V end lost 1 base, the J end lost 6 bases, and 11 bases lay between the germline ends. CDR3 residues: CASSVFSGPEQYF. The CDR3 bases are TGTGCCAGCAGCGTATTCTCGGGTCCCGAGCAGTACTTC.

The rearrangement uses TRBV2 and TRBJ2-7, with 8 bases aligning to TRBD1. There are 14 residues in the CDR3. In germline, CDR1 is SNHLY, CDR2 FYNNEI. The trim removed 6 bases at V and 2 bases at J, leaving 6 bases unmatched. The CDR3 here is CASSPGTGAYEQYF. The CDR3 DNA follows: TGTGCCAGCAGCCCCGGGACAGGAGCCTACGAGCAGTACTTC.

The V gene is TRBV29-1, the J gene TRBJ2-3, with 7 bases aligning to TRBD2. Losses at the gene ends were 7 bases for V and 0 bases for J; bases not matched to a gene: 10. The CDR3 contains 15 residues. Germline V gene sequence: CDR1 SQVTM, CDR2 ANQGSEA. The CDR3 coding sequence is TGCAGCGCTGAGAGCCTAGCGGCTAGCACAGATACGCAGTATTTT. Residues: CSAESLAASTDTQYF.

V and J are TRBV19 and TRBJ1-1; TRBD1 might be the D (5 bases). Trimming removed 6 bases from V and 4 bases from J, with 15 bases in between. CDR1 is LNHDA, CDR2 SQIVND, per germline (reference sequence). The CDR3 loop spans 14 amino acids. As DNA, the CDR3 is TGTGCCAGTAGCCGGGGAGGGGCGGGCACTGAAGCTTTCTTT. Translation gives CASSRGGAGTEAFF.

CDR3 DNA: TGCGCCAGCAGCTTGGCCGGTACAGGGGTAGAAAAACTGTTTTTT. It encodes CASSLAGTGVEKLFF. The J gene is TRBJ1-4, the V gene TRBV5-1, with TRBD1 matching over 7 bases. V lost 0 bases and J lost 8; bases outside the gene matches: 7. The CDR3 covers 15 residues. Germline V lookup: CDR1 SGHRS, CDR2 YFSETQ.

The chain uses TRBV4-2 and TRBJ2-5, with 11 positions matching TRBD2. The CDR3 is 17 residues long. Germline V gene lookup returns CDR1 LGHNA and CDR2 YNFKEQ. V lost 1 base to trimming and J lost 2 bases; unmatched junction nucleotides: 6. CDR3 region: CASSQGLAGGRQETQYF. DNA for the CDR3: TGTGCCAGCAGCCAAGGTTTAGCGGGAGGGCGACAAGAGACCCAGTACTTC.

This clone is a singleton in its sample. The V gene is TRBV28, the J gene TRBJ2-3, with 9 bases matching TRBD2. Germline V gives CDR1 MDHEN, CDR2 SYDVKM. The CDR3 length is 15 residues. V lost 2 bases and J lost 2; bases outside the gene matches: 2. The CDR3 region is CASSLVAGATDTQYF. For the CDR3, the DNA is TGTGCCAGCAGTTTAGTAGCGGGAGCCACAGATACGCAGTATTTT.

The V call is TRBV19, the J call TRBJ1-5; possibly TRBD1 for D (5 bases). The CDR3 sequence is 14 residues long. Germline V CDR1 and CDR2: LNHDA, SQIVND (reference sequence). With 3 bases removed from V and 2 bases from J, the gap between germline ends came to 8 bases. CDR3: CASSIWGGNQPQHF. The CDR3 DNA is TGTGCCAGTAGTATCTGGGGGGGCAATCAGCCCCAGCATTTT.

The chain carries TRBV24-1 and TRBJ2-3; 9 bases map to TRBD2. The CDR3 covers 15 residues. Trimming removed 5 bases from V and 4 bases from J; junction bases left unmatched: 6. In germline, CDR1 is KGHDR, CDR2 SFDVKD. CDR3 in DNA: TGTGCCACCAGTGCTGCGGGAGGGCCCGCAGATACGCAGTATTTT. Amino acid sequence: CATSAAGGPADTQYF.

As concerns this clone: This sample also contains other DNA sequences that code for the same CDR3. The rearrangement links TRBV14 to TRBJ1-1; possibly TRBD1 for D (6 bases). The CDR3 covers 12 residues. Per the germline V gene, CDR1 is SGHDN and CDR2 is FVKESK. Trimming pared 5 bases from V and 5 bases from J, leaving 9 bases between. CDR3 sequence reads: CASSLQGTEAFF. CDR3 in DNA: TGTGCCAGCAGCTTACAGGGAACTGAAGCTTTCTTT.

This chain links TRBV5-6 with TRBJ2-1; maybe TRBD2 (6 bases). Trimming cost V 0 bases and J 9 bases, with 10 bases left between them. Germline V gives CDR1 SGHDT, CDR2 YYEEEE. The CDR3 extends over 13 amino acids. CDR3 region: CASSLVASVEQFF. DNA for the CDR3: TGTGCCAGCAGCTTGGTGGCTAGCGTTGAGCAGTTCTTC.

The chain recombines TRBV4-1 with TRBJ2-2; 9 bases map to TRBD1. Germline V lookup: CDR1 MGHRA, CDR2 YSYEKL. V shed 4 bases, J shed 2 bases, and the junction held 8 bases outside the gene matches. The CDR3 runs to 17 residues. CDR3 residues: CASSRVLDRGNTGELFF. CDR3 DNA sequence: TGCGCCAGCAGCCGCGTCTTGGACAGGGGAAACACCGGGGAGCTGTTTTTT.

The count of this clone is one. The J gene is TRBJ2-7, the V gene TRBV6-2 or TRBV6-3; 8 bases line up with TRBD1. V trimming: 2 bases; J trimming: 0 bases; junction bases outside the gene matches: 3. CDR3 length: 15 amino acids. Germline V lookup: CDR1 MNHEY, CDR2 SVGEGT. CDR3 DNA: TGTGCCAGCAGTTACGGCCAGGGGGCCTCCTACGAGCAGTACTTC. Protein: CASSYGQGASYEQYF.

The V gene is TRBV9, the J gene TRBJ2-5, with D hard to call. Germline CDR1 is SGDLS and CDR2 is YYNGEE. V was clipped by 4 bases and J by 2 bases, with 12 bases between them. The CDR3 runs 14 residues. CDR3 nucleotide sequence: TGTGCCAGCAGCCCGTCGACAATGCAAGAGACCCAGTACTTC. Its protein is CASSPSTMQETQYF.

The chain is built from TRBV7-9 and TRBJ2-6; a possible D gene is TRBD1 (6 bases). Looked up from germline, CDR1 is SEHNR and CDR2 is FQNEAQ (reference sequence). This CDR3 is 17 amino acids long. Trimming left V 3 bases short and J 0 bases short, with 12 bases between. CDR3 region: CASSFGTSLSGANVLTF. The CDR3 region has the DNA TGTGCCAGCAGCTTCGGGACAAGTCTCTCTGGGGCCAACGTCCTGACTTTC.

At least ten counts were recorded for this clone. CDR3 loop: CASSHPTSGSWGTDTQYF. Here the CDR3 DNA reads TGTGCCAGCAGCCATCCCACTAGCGGGAGTTGGGGCACAGATACGCAGTATTTT. The chain employs TRBV7-2 and TRBJ2-3; 11 bases align to TRBD2. CDR1 and CDR2 (germline): SGHTA, FQGNSA. There are 18 residues in the CDR3. Trimming cost V 5 bases and J 1 base; bases outside gene matches: 11. The full variable domain, with the rest looked up from reference TRBV7-2 and TRBJ2-3, is GAGVSQSPSNKVTEKGKDVELRCDPISGHTALYWYRQSLGQGLEFLIYFQGNSAPDKSGLPSDRFSAERTGGSVSTLTIQRTQQEDSAVYLCASSHPTSGSWGTDTQYFGPGTRLTVL.

The CDR3 DNA reads TGTGCCAGCAGCTTAGGACAGGGTGGGGACTATGGCTACACCTTC. It encodes CASSLGQGGDYGYTF. The V gene is TRBV7-6, the J gene TRBJ1-2, with 7 nucleotides matching TRBD1. Trimming removed 1 base from V and 3 bases from J; junction bases left unmatched: 5. Germline V gene sequence: CDR1 SGHVS, CDR2 FNYEAQ. The CDR3 length is 15 residues.

The chain employs TRBV9 and TRBJ1-2, with 12 bases fitting TRBD1. Germline V gives CDR1 SGDLS, CDR2 YYNGEE. The CDR3 is 18 residues long. The trim removed 0 bases at V and 4 bases at J, leaving 10 bases unmatched. The CDR3 reads CASSVAIAGTGGGYGYTF. CDR3 in DNA: TGTGCCAGCAGCGTAGCGATAGCCGGGACAGGGGGCGGCTATGGCTACACCTTC.

The V call is TRBV28, the J call TRBJ2-5; 9 bases match TRBD1. V lost 3 bases to trimming and J lost 2 bases; unmatched junction nucleotides: 4. Germline CDR1 reads MDHEN; CDR2 reads SYDVKM. The CDR3 consists of 15 residues. In nucleotides, the CDR3 is TGTGCCAGCAGTTTGTTTGGACAGGGGCAAGAGACCCAGTACTTC. This gives the protein CASSLFGQGQETQYF.

The genes are TRBV19 and TRBJ2-2, with TRBD2 matching 10 bases. The V and J ends lost 3 bases and 2 bases, in that order; junction bases with no gene match: 6. The germline gives CDR1 LNHDA, CDR2 SQIVND (reference sequence). CDR3 size: 17 residues. The CDR3 loop is CASSIRTSGTNTGELFF. The CDR3 DNA is TGTGCCAGTAGTATTCGGACTAGCGGTACAAACACCGGGGAGCTGTTTTTT.